This is a list of T cell receptor beta chains from one sample in a study of early T cells in non-severe SARS-CoV-2 infection. TCRdb itself ran the 5' RACE reads through MiXCR, one entry per CDR3 protein. The sample lists 70,000 to 80,000 distinct CDR3 sequences; 9.5% to 15% were seen once. Material: whole blood, obtained at baseline. The receptors shown here come from an adult who was a healthcare worker with PCR-confirmed SARS-CoV-2 infection or an uninfected control (not recorded which). Each CDR3 is given with its conserved first and last residue. D genes are given only for firm matches. Not all rows give a size; the values are once, few, many and, for expanded clones, a class.

V,J,size,D,CDR3,DNA
TRBV2,TRBJ2-7,NA,NA,CASSGSQVIVAQYF,TGTGCCAGCAGTGGGAGTCAGGTCATCGTCGCGCAGTACTTC
TRBV6-6,TRBJ2-2,NA,NA,CASSYSGRRNTGELFF,TGTGCCAGCAGTTATTCCGGACGGAGGAACACCGGGGAGCTGTTTTTT
TRBV5-1,TRBJ1-1,NA,NA,CASSLGDRTTEAFF,TGCGCCAGCAGCTTGGGCGACAGGACCACTGAAGCTTTCTTT
TRBV2,TRBJ1-2,few,NA,CATPRGDYGYTF,TGTGCCACCCCCCGAGGGGACTATGGCTACACCTTC
TRBV2,TRBJ2-7,few,TRBD1,CANRGQGAIEQYF,TGTGCCAACAGGGGACAGGGAGCCATCGAGCAGTACTTC
TRBV12-3/TRBV12-4,TRBJ1-1,NA,NA,CASIPGRKNTEAFF,TGTGCCAGCATCCCCGGACGGAAGAACACTGAAGCTTTCTTT
TRBV5-1,TRBJ2-1,NA,NA,CASSLGARGDINNEQFF,TGCGCCAGCAGCTTGGGGGCGCGTGGAGATATTAATAATGAGCAGTTCTTC
TRBV5-1,TRBJ1-2,few,TRBD1,CASSLQGQKSYGYTF,TGCGCCAGCAGCTTACAGGGACAGAAGAGCTATGGCTACACCTTC
TRBV4-3,TRBJ1-3,once,NA,CASSQEGEAVGTPSGNTIYF,TGCGCCAGCAGCCAAGAAGGGGAAGCTGTCGGGACCCCCTCTGGAAACACCATATATTTT
TRBV20-1,TRBJ1-6,NA,NA,CSATKWEKLNSPLHF,TGCAGTGCCACGAAATGGGAGAAGCTAAATTCACCCCTCCACTTT
TRBV5-4,TRBJ2-7,few,TRBD2,CASSPLAGGTYEQYF,TGTGCCAGCAGCCCTCTAGCGGGGGGAACCTACGAGCAGTACTTC
TRBV28,TRBJ1-1,NA,TRBD1,CASTDPQGAEAFF,TGTGCCAGCACCGATCCCCAGGGGGCTGAAGCTTTCTTT
TRBV6-2/TRBV6-3,TRBJ2-1,few,NA,CASSYTTSSYNEQFF,TGTGCCAGCAGTTATACTACGAGCTCCTACAATGAGCAGTTCTTC
TRBV4-3,TRBJ2-1,many,TRBD1,CASSYGDQGGDEQFF,TGCGCCAGCAGCTACGGGGACCAAGGGGGCGATGAGCAGTTCTTC
TRBV21-1,TRBJ1-1,few,NA,CASSSSYVNTEAFF,TGTGCCAGCAGCAGCTCTTATGTGAACACTGAAGCTTTCTTT
TRBV9,TRBJ2-1,medium-sized,TRBD2,CASSPTSGGANEQFF,TGTGCCAGCAGCCCCACTAGCGGGGGGGCGAATGAGCAGTTCTTC